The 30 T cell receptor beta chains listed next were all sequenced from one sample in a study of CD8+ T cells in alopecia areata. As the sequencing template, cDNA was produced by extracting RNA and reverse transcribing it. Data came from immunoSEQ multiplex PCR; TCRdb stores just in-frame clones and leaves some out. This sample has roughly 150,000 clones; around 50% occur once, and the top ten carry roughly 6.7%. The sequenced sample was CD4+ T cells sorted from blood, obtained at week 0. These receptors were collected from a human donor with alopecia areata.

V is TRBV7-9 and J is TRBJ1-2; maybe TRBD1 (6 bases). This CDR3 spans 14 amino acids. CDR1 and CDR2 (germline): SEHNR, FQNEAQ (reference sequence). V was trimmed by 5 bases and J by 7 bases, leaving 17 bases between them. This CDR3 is CASSRLGGALGYTF. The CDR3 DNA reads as TGTGCCAGCAGCCGACTTGGGGGGGCACTTGGCTACACCTTC.

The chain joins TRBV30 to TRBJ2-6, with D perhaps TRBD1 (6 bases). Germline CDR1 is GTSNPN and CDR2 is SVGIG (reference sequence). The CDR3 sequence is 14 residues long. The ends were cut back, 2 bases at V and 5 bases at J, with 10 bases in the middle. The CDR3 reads CAWSTGSWANVLTF. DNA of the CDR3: TGTGCCTGGAGTACAGGGTCGTGGGCCAACGTCCTGACTTTC.

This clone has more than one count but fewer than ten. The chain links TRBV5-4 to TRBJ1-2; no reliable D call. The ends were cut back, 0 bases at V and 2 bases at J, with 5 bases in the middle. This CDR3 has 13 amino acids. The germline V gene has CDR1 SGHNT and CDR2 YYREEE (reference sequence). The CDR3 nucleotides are TGTGCCAGCAGCTTGGGACAAAACTATGGCTACACCTTC. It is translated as CASSLGQNYGYTF. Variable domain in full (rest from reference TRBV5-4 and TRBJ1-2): ETGVTQSPTHLIKTRGQQVTLRCSSQSGHNTVSWYQQALGQGPQFIFQYYREEENGRGNFPPRFSGLQFPNYSSELNVNALELDDSALYLCASSLGQNYGYTFGSGTRLTVV.

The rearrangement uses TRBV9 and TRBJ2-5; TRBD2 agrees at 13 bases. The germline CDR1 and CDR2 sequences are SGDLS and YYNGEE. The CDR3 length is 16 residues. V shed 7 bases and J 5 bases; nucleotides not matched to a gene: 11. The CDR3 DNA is TGTGCCAGCTCCCAGGGGACTAGCGGGGATTTGGAGACCCAGTACTTC. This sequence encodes CASSQGTSGDLETQYF.

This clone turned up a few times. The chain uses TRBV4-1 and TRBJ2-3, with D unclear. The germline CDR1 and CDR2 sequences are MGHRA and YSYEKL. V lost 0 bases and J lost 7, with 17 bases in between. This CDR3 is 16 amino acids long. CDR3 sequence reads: CASSQEGSGPRHTQYF. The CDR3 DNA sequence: TGCGCCAGCAGCCAAGAGGGGTCTGGACCACGCCATACGCAGTATTTT.

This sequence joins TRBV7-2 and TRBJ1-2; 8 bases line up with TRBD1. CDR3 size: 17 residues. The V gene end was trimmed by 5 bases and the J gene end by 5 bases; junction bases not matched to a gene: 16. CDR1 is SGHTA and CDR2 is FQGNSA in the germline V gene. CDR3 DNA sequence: TGTGCCAGCAGCCGCCCGACCGGGACAGGCAGTTCATATGGCTACACCTTC. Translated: CASSRPTGTGSSYGYTF. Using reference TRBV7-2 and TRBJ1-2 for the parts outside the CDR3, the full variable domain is GAGVSQSPSNKVTEKGKDVELRCDPISGHTALYWYRQSLGQGLEFLIYFQGNSAPDKSGLPSDRFSAERTGGSVSTLTIQRTQQEDSAVYLCASSRPTGTGSSYGYTFGSGTRLTVV.

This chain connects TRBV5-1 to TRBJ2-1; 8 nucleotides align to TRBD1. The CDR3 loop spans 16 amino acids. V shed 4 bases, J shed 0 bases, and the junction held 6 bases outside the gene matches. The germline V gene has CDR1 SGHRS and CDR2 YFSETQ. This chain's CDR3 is CASSLGTGDSYNEQFF. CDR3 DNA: TGCGCCAGCAGCCTCGGGACAGGAGACTCCTACAATGAGCAGTTCTTC.

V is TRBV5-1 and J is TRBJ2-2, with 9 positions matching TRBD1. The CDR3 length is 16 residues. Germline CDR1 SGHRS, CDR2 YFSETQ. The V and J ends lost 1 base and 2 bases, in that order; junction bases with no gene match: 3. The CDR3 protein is CASSLQGQGNTGELFF. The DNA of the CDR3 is TGCGCCAGCAGCTTGCAGGGACAGGGTAACACCGGGGAGCTGTTTTTT.

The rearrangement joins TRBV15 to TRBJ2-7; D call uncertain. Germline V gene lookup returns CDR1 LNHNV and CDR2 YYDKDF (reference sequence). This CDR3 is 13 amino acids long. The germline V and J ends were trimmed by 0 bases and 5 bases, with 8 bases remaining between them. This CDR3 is CATSRDGRHEQYF. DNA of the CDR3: TGTGCCACCAGCAGAGATGGCCGGCACGAGCAGTACTTC.

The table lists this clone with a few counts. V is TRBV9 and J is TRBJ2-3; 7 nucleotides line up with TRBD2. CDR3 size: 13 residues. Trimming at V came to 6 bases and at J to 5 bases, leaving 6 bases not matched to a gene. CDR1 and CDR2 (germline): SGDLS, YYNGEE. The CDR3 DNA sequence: TGTGCCAGCACTCCAGGGACTATAGATACGCAGTATTTT. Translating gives CASTPGTIDTQYF.

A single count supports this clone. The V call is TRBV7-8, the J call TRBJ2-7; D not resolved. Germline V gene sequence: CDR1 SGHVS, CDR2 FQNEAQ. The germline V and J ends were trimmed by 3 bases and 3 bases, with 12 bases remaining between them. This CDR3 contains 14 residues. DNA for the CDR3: TGTGCCAGCAGCTTCAGGTCCCGGTACTACGAGCAGTACTTC. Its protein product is CASSFRSRYYEQYF. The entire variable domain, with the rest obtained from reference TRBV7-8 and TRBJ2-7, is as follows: GAGVSQSPRYKVAKRGQDVALRCDPISGHVSLFWYQQALGQGPEFLTYFQNEAQLDKSGLPSDRFFAERPEGSVSTLKIQRTQQEDSAVYLCASSFRSRYYEQYFGPGTRLTVT.

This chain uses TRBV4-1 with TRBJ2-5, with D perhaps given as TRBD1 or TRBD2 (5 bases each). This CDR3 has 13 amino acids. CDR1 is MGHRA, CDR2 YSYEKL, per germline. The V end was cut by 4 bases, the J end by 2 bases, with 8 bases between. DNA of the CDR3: TGCGCCAGCAGCCTGGGACGGCAAGAGACCCAGTACTTC. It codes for CASSLGRQETQYF.

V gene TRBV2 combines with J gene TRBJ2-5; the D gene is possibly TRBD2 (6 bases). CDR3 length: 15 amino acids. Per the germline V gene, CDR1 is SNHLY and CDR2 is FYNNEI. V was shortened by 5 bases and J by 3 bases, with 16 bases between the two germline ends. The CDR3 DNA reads TGTGCCAGCAGTCGGGGGTGGCTAGCGAAAGAGACCCAGTACTTC. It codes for CASSRGWLAKETQYF.

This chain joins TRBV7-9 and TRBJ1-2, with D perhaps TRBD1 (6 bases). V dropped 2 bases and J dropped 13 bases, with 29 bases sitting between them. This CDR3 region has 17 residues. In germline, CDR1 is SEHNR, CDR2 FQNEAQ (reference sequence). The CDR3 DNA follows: TGTGCCAGCAGCTTACCTGTAGACAGGCCGGGGACCCACCCCCCCACCTTC. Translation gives CASSLPVDRPGTHPPTF.

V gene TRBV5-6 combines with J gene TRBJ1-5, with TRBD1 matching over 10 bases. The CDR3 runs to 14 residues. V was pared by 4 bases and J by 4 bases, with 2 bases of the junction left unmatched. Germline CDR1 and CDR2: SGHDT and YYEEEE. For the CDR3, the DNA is TGTGCCAGCAGCCAGGGACAGGGGAATCAGCCCCAGCATTTT. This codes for CASSQGQGNQPQHF.

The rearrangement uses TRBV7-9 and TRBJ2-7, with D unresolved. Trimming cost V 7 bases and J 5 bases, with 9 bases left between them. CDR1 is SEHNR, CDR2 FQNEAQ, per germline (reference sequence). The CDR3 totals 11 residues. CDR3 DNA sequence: TGTGCCAGCAACAACTATAACGAGCAGTACTTC. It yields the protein CASNNYNEQYF.

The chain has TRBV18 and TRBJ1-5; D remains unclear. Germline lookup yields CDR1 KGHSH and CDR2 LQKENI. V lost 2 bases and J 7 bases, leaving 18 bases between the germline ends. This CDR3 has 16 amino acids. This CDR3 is CASSPSTPGSGQPQHF. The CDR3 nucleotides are TGTGCCAGCTCACCATCCACCCCGGGGTCGGGCCAGCCCCAGCATTTT.

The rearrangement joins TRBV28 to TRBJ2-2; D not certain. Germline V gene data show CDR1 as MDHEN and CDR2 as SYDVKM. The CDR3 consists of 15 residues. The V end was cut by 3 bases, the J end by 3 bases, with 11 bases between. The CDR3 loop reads CASSLAIGYTGELFF. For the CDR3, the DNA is TGTGCCAGCAGTTTGGCCATAGGCTACACCGGGGAGCTGTTTTTT.

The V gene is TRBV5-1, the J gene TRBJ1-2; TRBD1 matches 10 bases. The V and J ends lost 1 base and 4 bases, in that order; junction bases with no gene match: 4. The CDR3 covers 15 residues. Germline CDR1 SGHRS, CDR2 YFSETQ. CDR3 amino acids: CASSLRTGGTYGYTF. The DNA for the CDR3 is TGCGCCAGCAGCTTGAGGACAGGGGGGACCTATGGCTACACCTTC.

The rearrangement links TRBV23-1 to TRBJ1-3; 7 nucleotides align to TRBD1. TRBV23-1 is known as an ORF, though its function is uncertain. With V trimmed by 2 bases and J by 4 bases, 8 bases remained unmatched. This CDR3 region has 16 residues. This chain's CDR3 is CASSQGGRGWGNTIYF. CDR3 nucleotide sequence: TGCGCCAGCAGTCAAGGTGGCAGGGGGTGGGGAAACACCATATATTTT.

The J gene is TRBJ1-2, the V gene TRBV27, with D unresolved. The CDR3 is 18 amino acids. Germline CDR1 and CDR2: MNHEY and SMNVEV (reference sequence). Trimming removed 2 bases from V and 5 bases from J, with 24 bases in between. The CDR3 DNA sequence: TGTGCCAGCAGTTTAGGAGGAGGCGGCACGGCAAAGGATTATGGCTACACCTTC. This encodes CASSLGGGGTAKDYGYTF.

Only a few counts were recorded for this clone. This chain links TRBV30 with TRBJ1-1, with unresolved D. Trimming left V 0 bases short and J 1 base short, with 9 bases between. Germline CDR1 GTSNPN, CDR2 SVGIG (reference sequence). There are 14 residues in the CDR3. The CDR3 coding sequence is TGTGCCTGGAGTGTATGGAGCAGGAACACTGAAGCTTTCTTT. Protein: CAWSVWSRNTEAFF. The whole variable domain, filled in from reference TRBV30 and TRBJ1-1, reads SQTIHQWPATLVQPVGSPLSLECTVEGTSNPNLYWYRQAAGRGLQLLFYSVGIGQISSEVPQNLSASRPQDRQFILSSKKLLLSDSGFYLCAWSVWSRNTEAFFGQGTRLTVV.

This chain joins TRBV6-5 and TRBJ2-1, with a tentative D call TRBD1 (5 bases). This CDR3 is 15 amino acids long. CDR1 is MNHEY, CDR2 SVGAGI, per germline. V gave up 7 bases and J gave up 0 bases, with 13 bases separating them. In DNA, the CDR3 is TGTGCCAGCAAAGGTGGGGCAAGCTCCTACAATGAGCAGTTCTTC. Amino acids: CASKGGASSYNEQFF.

CDR3 DNA sequence: TGTGCCAGCAGCTCACAGGGGACCCCTGAAGCTTTCTTT. It yields the protein CASSSQGTPEAFF. The chain links TRBV6-6 to TRBJ1-1, with TRBD1 matching 7 bases. The germline V gene encodes CDR1 MNHNY and CDR2 SVGAGI (reference sequence). The V gene end was trimmed by 6 bases and the J gene end by 6 bases; junction bases not matched to a gene: 7. This CDR3 spans 13 amino acids.

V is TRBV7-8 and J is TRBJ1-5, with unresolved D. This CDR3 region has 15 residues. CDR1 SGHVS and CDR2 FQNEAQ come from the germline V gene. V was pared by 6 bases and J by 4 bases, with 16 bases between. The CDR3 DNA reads TGTGCCAGCAGTTACTCCCAGGAGGAAAATCAGCCCCAGCATTTT. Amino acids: CASSYSQEENQPQHF. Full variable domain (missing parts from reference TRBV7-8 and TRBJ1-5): GAGVSQSPRYKVAKRGQDVALRCDPISGHVSLFWYQQALGQGPEFLTYFQNEAQLDKSGLPSDRFFAERPEGSVSTLKIQRTQQEDSAVYLCASSYSQEENQPQHFGDGTRLSIL.

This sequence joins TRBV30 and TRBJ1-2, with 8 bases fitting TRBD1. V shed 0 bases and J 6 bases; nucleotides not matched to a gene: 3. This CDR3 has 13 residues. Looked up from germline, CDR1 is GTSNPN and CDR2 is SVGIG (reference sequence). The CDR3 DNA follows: TGTGCCTGGAGTGTAGGACAGGGCCATGGCTACACCTTC. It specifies CAWSVGQGHGYTF.

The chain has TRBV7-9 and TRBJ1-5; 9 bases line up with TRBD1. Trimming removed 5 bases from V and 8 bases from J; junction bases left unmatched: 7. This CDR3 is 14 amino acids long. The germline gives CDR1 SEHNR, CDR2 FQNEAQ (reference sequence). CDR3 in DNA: TGTGCCAGCAGCGCGGGGACAGGGAACGAGCCCCAGCATTTT. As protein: CASSAGTGNEPQHF.

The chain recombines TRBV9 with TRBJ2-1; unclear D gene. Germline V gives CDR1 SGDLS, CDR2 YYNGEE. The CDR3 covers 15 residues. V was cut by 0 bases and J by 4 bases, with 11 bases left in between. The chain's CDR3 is CASSVDRKTYNEQFF. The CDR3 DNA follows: TGTGCCAGCAGCGTAGACCGAAAGACGTACAATGAGCAGTTCTTC.

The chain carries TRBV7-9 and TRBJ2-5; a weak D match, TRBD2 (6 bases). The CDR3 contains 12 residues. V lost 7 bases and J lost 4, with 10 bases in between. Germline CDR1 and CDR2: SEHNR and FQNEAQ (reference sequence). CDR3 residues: CASTQGGETQYF. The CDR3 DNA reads TGTGCCAGCACCCAGGGAGGAGAGACCCAGTACTTC.

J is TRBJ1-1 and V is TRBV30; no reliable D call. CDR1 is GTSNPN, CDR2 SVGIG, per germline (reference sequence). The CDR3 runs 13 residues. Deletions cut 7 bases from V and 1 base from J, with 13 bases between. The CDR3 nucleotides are TGTGCCTCAGATAGGACGGCGAACACTGAAGCTTTCTTT. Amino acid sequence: CASDRTANTEAFF.